Shown below are 21 T cell receptor beta chains from a single sample sequenced in a study of control samples from healthy donors and cancer patients. Using immunoSEQ multiplex PCR, the repertoire was profiled, and TCRdb retains in-frame clones only, with some absent. Among approximately 120,000 clones listed, approximately 90% were seen once. The sequenced material came from blood. The receptor set was obtained from a woman in her forties or fifties in good health.

This chain uses TRBV27 with TRBJ1-1; TRBD1 might be the D (5 bases). The CDR3 is 12 amino acids. Germline values: CDR1 MNHEY, CDR2 SMNVEV (reference sequence). V was pared by 6 bases and J by 1 base, with 6 bases between. CDR3 bases: TGTGCCAGCAGCCAGGGGAACACTGAAGCTTTCTTT. Translated, it gives CASSQGNTEAFF.

On this clone: Other DNA sequences in this sample translate to the same CDR3. The chain employs TRBV7-9 and TRBJ1-3, with D perhaps matching TRBD1 (5 bases). Germline V CDR1 and CDR2: SEHNR, FQNEAQ (reference sequence). The V end lost 2 bases, the J end lost 0 bases, and 14 bases lay between the germline ends. The CDR3 loop spans 17 amino acids. The CDR3 reads CASSLSRQGVSGNTIYF. CDR3 DNA sequence: TGTGCCAGCAGCTTAAGCCGTCAGGGCGTCTCTGGAAACACCATATATTTT.

The chain is built from TRBV27 and TRBJ2-7; 8 bases align to TRBD1. J gave up 6 bases and V 7 bases, and 11 bases lay outside the gene matches. There are 14 residues in the CDR3. Per germline, CDR1 MNHEY and CDR2 SMNVEV (reference sequence). The CDR3 bases are TGTGCCAGCAACCCCTCCCCCAGGGGGCTCGAGCAGTACTTC. Amino acid sequence: CASNPSPRGLEQYF.

The V and J genes are TRBV9 and TRBJ2-3; D is possibly TRBD1 or TRBD2 (5 bases each). The CDR3 covers 15 residues. The germline gives CDR1 SGDLS, CDR2 YYNGEE. The V gene lost 3 bases and the J gene lost 1 base, with 12 bases spanning the gap. In nucleotides, the CDR3 is TGTGCCAGCAGCGCCGAGGGGCGGGGCACAGATACGCAGTATTTT. Protein product: CASSAEGRGTDTQYF.

The chain couples TRBV19 to TRBJ2-7; 12 bases fit TRBD1. This CDR3 comprises 15 residues. Germline lookup yields CDR1 LNHDA and CDR2 SQIVND (reference sequence). Unmatched junction bases numbered 9, after V lost 7 bases and J lost 5 bases. CDR3 DNA sequence: TGTGCCAGTAAGACGACCGGGACAGGGGGCGACGAGCAGTACTTC. Protein sequence: CASKTTGTGGDEQYF. The complete variable domain, with remaining parts taken from reference TRBV19 and TRBJ2-7, reads DGGITQSPKYLFRKEGQNVTLSCEQNLNHDAMYWYRQDPGQGLRLIYYSQIVNDFQKGDIAEGYSVSREKKESFPLTVTSAQKNPTAFYLCASKTTGTGGDEQYFGPGTRLTVT.

The chain uses TRBV30 and TRBJ2-2; 10 nucleotides match TRBD1. Germline assignment: CDR1 GTSNPN and CDR2 SVGIG (reference sequence). The CDR3 has 15 residues. The ends lost 7 bases at V and 5 bases at J; junction bases unmatched: 10. The CDR3 reads CAFPDRGLGTGELFF. In DNA form, the CDR3 reads TGTGCCTTTCCGGACAGGGGGTTAGGTACCGGGGAGCTGTTTTTT. Combining the CDR3 with reference TRBV30 and TRBJ2-2 gives the whole variable domain SQTIHQWPATLVQPVGSPLSLECTVEGTSNPNLYWYRQAAGRGLQLLFYSVGIGQISSEVPQNLSASRPQDRQFILSSKKLLLSDSGFYLCAFPDRGLGTGELFFGEGSRLTVL.

This chain connects TRBV5-1 to TRBJ1-1; D is perhaps TRBD1 (5 bases). The germline CDR1 and CDR2 sequences are SGHRS and YFSETQ. The CDR3 is 16 residues long. V lost 0 bases and J lost 1, with 13 bases in between. The DNA for the CDR3 is TGCGCCAGCAGCTTGGGGGCAGGGTCGGGGAACACTGAAGCTTTCTTT. Protein: CASSLGAGSGNTEAFF.

V usage is TRBV6-5 and J usage is TRBJ2-7; 7 nucleotides line up with TRBD1. V was clipped by 5 bases and J by 5 bases; unmatched bases: 6. The CDR3 spans 13 residues. CDR1 MNHEY and CDR2 SVGAGI come from the germline V gene. CDR3 nucleotides: TGTGCCAGCAGTCGGACAGGTCGCCACGAGCAGTACTTC. Protein product: CASSRTGRHEQYF.

The genes are TRBV7-9 and TRBJ2-7; TRBD1 matches at 9 bases. Germline CDR1 SEHNR, CDR2 FQNEAQ (reference sequence). V was pared by 5 bases and J by 7 bases, with 12 bases of the junction left unmatched. The CDR3 runs to 15 residues. The chain's CDR3 is CASSPRQGGLREQYF. As DNA, the CDR3 is TGTGCCAGCAGCCCCAGACAGGGGGGCTTGAGGGAGCAGTACTTC.

This CDR3 reads CASSLSPLGQFF. The CDR3 bases are TGTGCCAGCAGTTTAAGCCCCCTCGGGCAGTTCTTC. V usage is TRBV7-8 and J usage is TRBJ2-1; D remains ambiguous. This CDR3 is 12 amino acids long. Germline CDR1 reads SGHVS; CDR2 reads FQNEAQ. V lost 6 bases and J 12 bases, leaving 15 bases between the germline ends.

This sequence joins TRBV4-1 and TRBJ1-1; possible D gene TRBD1, 5 bases. The V gene lost 4 bases and the J gene lost 5 bases, with 14 bases spanning the gap. The CDR3 consists of 14 residues. The V gene's germline CDR1 is MGHRA and CDR2 YSYEKL. CDR3 in amino acids: CASSPGSGATEAFF. DNA of the CDR3: TGCGCCAGCAGCCCAGGCTCCGGGGCGACTGAAGCTTTCTTT.

This chain links TRBV11-2 with TRBJ1-2, with unresolved D. Trimming removed 2 bases at V and 8 bases at J, with 15 bases between. From germline, CDR1 is SGHAT and CDR2 FQNNGV. The CDR3 extends over 14 amino acids. CDR3 nucleotide sequence: TGTGCCAGCAGCTTACCCGAACCGGAGGGCGGCTACACCTTC. This sequence encodes CASSLPEPEGGYTF.

J is TRBJ2-1 and V is TRBV5-1; TRBD2 agrees at 8 bases. This CDR3 contains 15 residues. The V gene end was trimmed by 0 bases and the J gene end by 8 bases; junction bases not matched to a gene: 7. The V gene's germline CDR1 is SGHRS and CDR2 YFSETQ. The CDR3 sequence: CASSLVGGANHEQFF. DNA of the CDR3: TGCGCCAGCAGCTTGGTCGGGGGGGCCAACCATGAGCAGTTCTTC.

This chain links TRBV7-9 with TRBJ2-3; a possible D gene is TRBD2 (6 bases). The CDR3 is 14 amino acids. Trimming took off 5 bases at V and 5 bases at J, with 14 bases between the two ends. Germline V gene data show CDR1 as SEHNR and CDR2 as FQNEAQ (reference sequence). CDR3 loop: CASSREDGRDTQYF. CDR3 DNA: TGTGCCAGCAGCAGAGAGGACGGGAGAGATACGCAGTATTTT.

V and J are TRBV3-1 (or the pseudogene TRBV3-2) and TRBJ2-1, with 8 bases aligning to TRBD2. CDR1 and CDR2 (germline): LGHDT, YNNKEL (reference sequence). V was clipped by 6 bases and J by 3 bases; unmatched bases: 10. The CDR3 extends over 16 amino acids. Written as DNA, the CDR3 is TGTGCCAGCAGAGACGTTCTGAGCGGGGGCTACAATGAGCAGTTCTTC. Translation gives CASRDVLSGGYNEQFF.

The CDR3 reads CATSDPSTSNVLTF. In DNA form, the CDR3 reads TGTGCCACCAGTGATCCGTCAACCTCCAACGTCCTGACTTTC. This sequence joins TRBV24-1 and TRBJ2-6; D unresolved. Deletions cut 3 bases from V and 8 bases from J, with 10 bases between. Germline values: CDR1 KGHDR, CDR2 SFDVKD. The CDR3 extends over 14 amino acids.

V is TRBV7-8 and J is TRBJ2-3; 11 bases are shared with TRBD2. Trimming took 2 bases from V and 5 from J; bases not matched to a gene: 6. This CDR3 contains 16 residues. Germline lookup yields CDR1 SGHVS and CDR2 FQNEAQ. CDR3 nucleotides: TGTGCCAGCAGCTTAAGGCTAGCGGGAGGAATAGATACGCAGTATTTT. It yields the protein CASSLRLAGGIDTQYF.

The V call is TRBV2, the J call TRBJ2-3; D may be TRBD1 (6 bases). Germline CDR1 is SNHLY and CDR2 is FYNNEI. This CDR3 region has 14 residues. V gave up 10 bases and J gave up 4 bases, with 18 bases separating them. The CDR3 nucleotides read TGTGCCACCACAGGGCAGGTGATTCCAGATACGCAGTATTTT. Its protein is CATTGQVIPDTQYF.

This chain uses TRBV5-1 with TRBJ2-6; 9 positions agree with TRBD1. J lost 0 bases, V lost 1 base, and 11 bases had no gene match. This CDR3 has 20 residues. Per the germline V gene, CDR1 is SGHRS and CDR2 is YFSETQ. The DNA for the CDR3 is TGCGCCAGCAGCTTGCGTTGGACAGGGGCCTTTAGCTCTGGGGCCAACGTCCTGACTTTC. Its protein is CASSLRWTGAFSSGANVLTF.

This chain uses TRBV20-1 with TRBJ2-1; 9 bases agree with TRBD2. This CDR3 comprises 14 residues. J gave up 6 bases and V 3 bases, and 6 bases lay outside the gene matches. The germline gives CDR1 DFQATT, CDR2 SNEGSKA (reference sequence). This chain's CDR3 is CSASRRLAANEQFF. The CDR3 nucleotides are TGCAGTGCTAGTAGAAGACTAGCGGCCAATGAGCAGTTCTTC.

The J gene is TRBJ1-2, the V gene TRBV5-1; possibly TRBD1 for D (6 bases). Trimming left V 4 bases short and J 2 bases short, with 18 bases between. Germline CDR1 and CDR2: SGHRS and YFSETQ. The CDR3 has 16 residues. Written as DNA, the CDR3 is TGCGCCAGCAGCCGGATCCCACAGGGTGGCAACTATGGCTACACCTTC. Its translation is CASSRIPQGGNYGYTF.